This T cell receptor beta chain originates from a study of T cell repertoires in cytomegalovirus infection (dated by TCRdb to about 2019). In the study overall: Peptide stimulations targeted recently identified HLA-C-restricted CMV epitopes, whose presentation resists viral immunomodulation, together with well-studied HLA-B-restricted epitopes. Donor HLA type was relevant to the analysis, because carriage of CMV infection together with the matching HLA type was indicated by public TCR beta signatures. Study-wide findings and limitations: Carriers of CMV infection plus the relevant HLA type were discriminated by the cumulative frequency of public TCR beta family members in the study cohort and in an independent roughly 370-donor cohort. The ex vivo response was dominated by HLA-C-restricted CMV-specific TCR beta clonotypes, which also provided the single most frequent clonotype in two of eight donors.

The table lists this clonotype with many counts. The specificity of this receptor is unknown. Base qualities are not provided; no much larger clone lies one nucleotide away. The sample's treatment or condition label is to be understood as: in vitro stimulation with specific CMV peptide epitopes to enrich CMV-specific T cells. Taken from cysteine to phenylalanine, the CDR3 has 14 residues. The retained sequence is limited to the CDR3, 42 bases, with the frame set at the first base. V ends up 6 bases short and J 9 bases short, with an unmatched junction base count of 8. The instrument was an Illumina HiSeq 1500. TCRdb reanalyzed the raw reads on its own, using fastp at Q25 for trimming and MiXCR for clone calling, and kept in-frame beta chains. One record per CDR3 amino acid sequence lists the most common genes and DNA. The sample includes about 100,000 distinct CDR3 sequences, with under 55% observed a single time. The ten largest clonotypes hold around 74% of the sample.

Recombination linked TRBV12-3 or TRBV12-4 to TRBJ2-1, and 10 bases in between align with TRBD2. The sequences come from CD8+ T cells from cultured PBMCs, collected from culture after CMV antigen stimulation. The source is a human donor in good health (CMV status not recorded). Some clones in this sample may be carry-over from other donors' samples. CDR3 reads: CASSHPRLAGEQFF. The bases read TGTGCCAGCAGCCACCCCAGACTAGCGGGTGAGCAGTTCTTC.